The 5 T cell receptor beta chains reported below all come from one sample, sequenced in a study of tumor-infiltrating lymphocytes in localized non-small cell lung cancer (dated by TCRdb to about 2021). The library was produced with the immunoSEQ multiplex PCR assay. TCRdb took over this immuneACCESS table, retaining in-frame rearrangements with V and J assigned. Such tables are incomplete; in checked studies, under half of the missing clones stem from an unresolved V gene, and the remainder is unexplained. The table for this sample lists over 9,000 clones; 84% of them were counted only once. The ten largest account for 6.5% to 8.5% of the sample. Sample: lung tumor tissue. The receptor set was obtained from a human donor with non-small cell lung cancer.

The chain links TRBV5-4 to TRBJ2-2; the D gene could be TRBD1 or TRBD2 (6 bases each). From germline, CDR1 is SGHNT and CDR2 YYREEE (reference sequence). The V gene lost 6 bases and the J gene lost 7 bases, with 13 bases spanning the gap. CDR3 length equals 13 residues. The CDR3: CASTSGGGGELFF. The CDR3 nucleotides are TGTGCCAGCACCTCAGGAGGGGGCGGGGAGCTGTTTTTT.

The gene calls are TRBV6-1 and TRBJ1-5, with D tentatively TRBD1 (5 bases). Germline CDR1 is MNHNS and CDR2 is SASEGT. The ends were cut back, 5 bases at V and 4 bases at J, with 15 bases in the middle. This CDR3 is built from 15 residues. The chain's CDR3 is CASSPKPGGNQPQHF. In DNA form, the CDR3 reads TGTGCCAGCAGTCCCAAACCCGGGGGTAATCAGCCCCAGCATTTT.

V is TRBV7-8 and J is TRBJ1-5; no firm D call. This CDR3 has 13 amino acids. V lost 4 bases to trimming and J lost 0 bases, with 4 bases between them. Germline lookup yields CDR1 SGHVS and CDR2 FQNEAQ. The CDR3 nucleotides are TGTGCCAGCAGCTCCTCTAGCAATCAGCCCCAGCATTTT. This sequence encodes CASSSSSNQPQHF.

This clone was picked up one time. The chain uses TRBV18 and TRBJ2-5; D is possibly TRBD1 (6 bases). Trimming took 5 bases from V and 0 from J, leaving 22 bases between them. CDR1 is KGHSH, CDR2 LQKENI, per germline. The CDR3 runs to 18 residues. The CDR3 loop is CASSSIDSQGQYQETQYF. CDR3 nucleotide sequence: TGTGCCAGCTCATCGATTGACTCACAGGGACAATACCAAGAGACCCAGTACTTC.

The CDR3 DNA is TGTGCCTGGAGTAAAGGGGCTAATGGGAAACTGTTTTTT. Its translation is CAWSKGANGKLFF. The V call is TRBV30, the J call TRBJ1-4, with D perhaps TRBD1 (5 bases). Germline CDR1 and CDR2: GTSNPN and SVGIG (reference sequence). The CDR3 spans 13 residues. Deletions cut 2 bases from V and 11 bases from J, with 15 bases between.